This passage covers 30 T cell receptor beta chains from one sample sequenced in a study of T cells in tumors after PD-1 blockade. TCRdb keeps only in-frame clones here, not all; method: immunoSEQ multiplex PCR. The sample yields tens of thousands of clones, around 67% seen once. This sample comprised PBMCs, obtained after anti-PD-1 treatment. The receptors derive from a human donor with basal cell carcinoma.

The rearrangement joins TRBV6-6 to TRBJ2-1; TRBD1 aligns across 9 bases. The CDR3 runs 16 residues. V trimming: 0 bases; J trimming: 5 bases; junction bases outside the gene matches: 5. Germline CDR1 and CDR2: MNHNY and SVGAGI (reference sequence). CDR3 nucleotides: TGTGCCAGCAGTTACTCGACCGGGACAGGGAACAATGAGCAGTTCTTC. This sequence encodes CASSYSTGTGNNEQFF.

The CDR3 is CASSQESRGHGGTIYF. The CDR3 region has the DNA TGTGCCAGCAGCCAAGAGTCCCGGGGCCATGGTGGCACCATATATTTT. The V and J genes are TRBV4-2 and TRBJ1-3; tentative D call: TRBD1 (5 bases). The CDR3 is made up of 16 amino acids. Germline V gene data show CDR1 as LGHNA and CDR2 as YNFKEQ. V shed 0 bases and J shed 9 bases, with 18 bases lying between them.

The genes are TRBV19 and TRBJ2-7, with TRBD1 matching over 9 bases. The germline V gene has CDR1 LNHDA and CDR2 SQIVND (reference sequence). The V and J ends lost 4 bases and 6 bases, in that order; junction bases with no gene match: 10. The CDR3 contains 15 residues. CDR3 in amino acids: CASSRAGTGNGEQYF. CDR3 nucleotides: TGTGCCAGTAGTAGGGCCGGGACAGGGAATGGCGAGCAGTACTTC.

The chain couples TRBV7-2 to TRBJ2-7, with D perhaps TRBD1 or TRBD2 (5 bases each). The CDR3 length is 14 residues. V lost 5 bases to trimming and J lost 2 bases, with 13 bases between them. Germline V gives CDR1 SGHTA, CDR2 FQGNSA. The CDR3, as DNA: TGTGCCAGCAGCCTATCCCGGGGCCCCTACGAGCAGTACTTC. Residues: CASSLSRGPYEQYF.

The genes are TRBV3-1 (or the pseudogene TRBV3-2) and TRBJ2-7, with a possible D match to TRBD1 (5 bases). The CDR3 spans 14 residues. Trimming pared 2 bases from V and 2 bases from J, leaving 10 bases between. Germline-derived CDR1 and CDR2 are LGHDT and YNNKEL (reference sequence). This CDR3 is CASSQFGAAYEQYF. CDR3 DNA: TGTGCCAGCAGCCAATTTGGGGCAGCCTACGAGCAGTACTTC.

The chain combines TRBV19 with TRBJ1-1, with 8 bases lining up with TRBD1. Germline CDR1 is LNHDA and CDR2 is SQIVND (reference sequence). This CDR3 has 16 amino acids. V dropped 3 bases and J dropped 0; count of bases not matched to a gene: 6. The CDR3 protein is CASSIRTGRLNTEAFF. CDR3 sequence (DNA): TGTGCCAGTAGTATTCGGACAGGGAGGTTGAACACTGAAGCTTTCTTT.

In its sample, this clone was seen a few times. The chain has TRBV12-3 or TRBV12-4 and TRBJ2-1; D unresolved. This CDR3 spans 12 amino acids. V lost 4 bases and J 5 bases, leaving 6 bases between the germline ends. The CDR3 DNA sequence: TGTGCCAGCAGTTCTCGGGACAATGAGCAGTTCTTC. Translated: CASSSRDNEQFF.

The J gene is TRBJ2-7, the V gene TRBV5-8, with D possibly called TRBD1 or TRBD2 (5 bases each). Looked up from germline, CDR1 is SGHTS and CDR2 is YDEGEE. This CDR3 is 15 amino acids long. V was cut by 5 bases and J by 0 bases, with 15 bases left in between. The DNA for the CDR3 is TGTGCCAGCAGTGATGGGACCTTCAGCTCCTACGAGCAGTACTTC. Residues: CASSDGTFSSYEQYF.

This chain connects TRBV19 to TRBJ1-2; possibly TRBD1 for D (6 bases). The V gene lost 8 bases and the J gene lost 0 bases, with 22 bases spanning the gap. Germline-derived CDR1 and CDR2 are LNHDA and SQIVND (reference sequence). This CDR3 contains 17 residues. DNA for the CDR3: TGTGCCAGTTCACAGATCCAGGGGAGTAGCACTAACTATGGCTACACCTTC. Its protein product is CASSQIQGSSTNYGYTF.

DNA of the CDR3: TGTGCCAGCAGCTTTAATGGGAATTCTCCGCTCTCTGGAAACACCATATATTTT. Protein sequence: CASSFNGNSPLSGNTIYF. The chain recombines TRBV5-6 with TRBJ1-3; no definite D call. V lost 2 bases, J lost 0 bases, and 18 bases lay in between. Germline values: CDR1 SGHDT, CDR2 YYEEEE. The CDR3 is 18 residues long.

The chain is built from TRBV7-9 and TRBJ1-1; D perhaps matches TRBD1 (6 bases). The CDR3 loop spans 13 amino acids. V lost 5 bases, J lost 5 bases, and 12 bases lay in between. The germline V gene encodes CDR1 SEHNR and CDR2 FQNEAQ (reference sequence). The CDR3 reads CASSVDSGTEAFF. CDR3 nucleotides: TGTGCCAGCAGCGTGGACAGTGGGACTGAAGCTTTCTTT. The entire variable domain, with the rest obtained from reference TRBV7-9 and TRBJ1-1, is as follows: DTGVSQNPRHKITKRGQNVTFRCDPISEHNRLYWYRQTLGQGPEFLTYFQNEAQLEKSRLLSDRFSAERPKGSFSTLEIQRTEQGDSAMYLCASSVDSGTEAFFGQGTRLTVV.

The chain recombines TRBV2 with TRBJ2-5; TRBD2 agrees at 12 bases. V lost 6 bases, J lost 1 base, and 9 bases stayed unmatched. The CDR3 contains 17 residues. Germline assignment: CDR1 SNHLY and CDR2 FYNNEI. CDR3 DNA sequence: TGTGCCAGCAGACAACTAGCGGGGGGCCGCCTCCAAGAGACCCAGTACTTC. It encodes CASRQLAGGRLQETQYF.

The chain carries TRBV6-6 and TRBJ1-1, with a tentative D call TRBD1 (6 bases). In germline, CDR1 is MNHNY, CDR2 SVGAGI (reference sequence). CDR3 length: 12 amino acids. V was clipped by 6 bases and J by 7 bases, with 12 bases between them. The CDR3 DNA reads as TGTGCCAGCAGATGGACAGTTAATGAAGCTTTCTTT. Protein: CASRWTVNEAFF.

The rearrangement links TRBV19 to TRBJ1-5; 7 bases are a match to TRBD1. Germline lookup yields CDR1 LNHDA and CDR2 SQIVND (reference sequence). The CDR3 sequence is 15 residues long. V shed 4 bases, J shed 6 bases, and the junction held 9 bases outside the gene matches. The CDR3 loop reads CASSTMTGKGQPQHF. The CDR3 bases are TGTGCCAGTAGTACCATGACAGGGAAGGGTCAGCCCCAGCATTTT.

The chain joins TRBV28 to TRBJ2-7; no reliable D call. Germline values: CDR1 MDHEN, CDR2 SYDVKM. V dropped 0 bases and J dropped 6 bases, with 3 bases sitting between them. This CDR3 comprises 11 residues. CDR3: CASSLWAEQYF. Written as DNA, the CDR3 is TGTGCCAGCAGTTTATGGGCCGAGCAGTACTTC.

The CDR3 region is CASSSWTGKSDTQYF. In DNA form, the CDR3 reads TGTGCCAGCAGTTCCTGGACAGGGAAGTCAGATACGCAGTATTTT. V is TRBV27 and J is TRBJ2-3; TRBD1 agrees at 8 bases. V lost 4 bases, J lost 4 bases, and 7 bases stayed unmatched. Germline-derived CDR1 and CDR2 are MNHEY and SMNVEV (reference sequence). CDR3 size: 15 residues.

This rearrangement joins TRBV6-4 to TRBJ2-3; 13 nucleotides align to TRBD2. The CDR3 totals 15 residues. From germline, CDR1 is MRHNA and CDR2 SNTAGT. V lost 3 bases to trimming and J lost 6 bases; unmatched junction nucleotides: 3. The CDR3 region is CASSEQLAGGDTQYF. DNA for the CDR3: TGTGCCAGCAGTGAACAACTAGCGGGGGGGGATACGCAGTATTTT.

The chain uses TRBV9 and TRBJ2-1; the D gene could be TRBD1 or TRBD2 (5 bases each). Trimming removed 0 bases at V and 3 bases at J, with 10 bases between. The germline CDR1 and CDR2 sequences are SGDLS and YYNGEE. This CDR3 region has 15 residues. CDR3 coding DNA: TGTGCCAGCAGCGTAGGAGGGGCCCACTACAATGAGCAGTTCTTC. Its translation: CASSVGGAHYNEQFF.

This clone was seen only once. The V gene is TRBV30, the J gene TRBJ1-5; the match to TRBD1 covers 8 bases. Germline values: CDR1 GTSNPN, CDR2 SVGIG (reference sequence). V dropped 7 bases and J dropped 5; count of bases not matched to a gene: 7. CDR3 length: 13 residues. The CDR3 loop is CALADRVDQPQHF. The CDR3 coding sequence is TGTGCCTTAGCGGACAGGGTGGATCAGCCCCAGCATTTT.

The J gene is TRBJ2-4, the V gene TRBV5-1, with D perhaps matching TRBD2 (5 bases). Germline V gene data show CDR1 as SGHRS and CDR2 as YFSETQ. V dropped 0 bases and J dropped 9 bases, with 10 bases sitting between them. This CDR3 contains 13 residues. This CDR3 is CASSLGQAGIQYF. CDR3 nucleotides: TGCGCCAGCAGCTTGGGGCAGGCGGGCATTCAGTACTTC.

This clone was seen a handful of times. The rearrangement links TRBV30 to TRBJ2-7, with D uncertain. V dropped 0 bases and J dropped 0 bases, with 3 bases sitting between them. The germline CDR1 and CDR2 sequences are GTSNPN and SVGIG (reference sequence). The CDR3 spans 12 residues. This CDR3 is CAWSVSSYEQYF. In nucleotides, the CDR3 is TGTGCCTGGAGTGTCAGCTCCTACGAGCAGTACTTC.

This clone was seen once. The chain employs TRBV6-1 and TRBJ1-3; D may be TRBD1 (5 bases). The CDR3 loop spans 15 amino acids. Germline lookup yields CDR1 MNHNS and CDR2 SASEGT. Trimming pared 3 bases from V and 5 bases from J, leaving 14 bases between. The CDR3 protein is CASSDGGTNRNTIYF. The CDR3 DNA is TGTGCCAGCAGTGATGGCGGGACGAACAGAAACACCATATATTTT.

The V and J genes are TRBV7-8 and TRBJ1-3, with D uncertain. V was shortened by 2 bases and J by 7 bases, with 12 bases between the two germline ends. The CDR3 runs to 14 residues. From germline, CDR1 is SGHVS and CDR2 FQNEAQ. The CDR3 spells CASSLQELSNTIYF. DNA for the CDR3: TGTGCCAGCAGCTTACAGGAGCTTTCGAACACCATATATTTT.

CDR3 coding DNA: TGCAGCGTCGTAGGACAGGGGGCCACTGAAGCTTTCTTT. It yields the protein CSVVGQGATEAFF. V usage is TRBV29-1 and J usage is TRBJ1-1, with 11 bases that match TRBD1. The CDR3 has 13 amino acids. The V segment lost 6 bases and the J segment 4 bases; nucleotides outside the gene matches: 4. The germline CDR1 and CDR2 sequences are SQVTM and ANQGSEA. Full variable domain (rest looked up from reference TRBV29-1 and TRBJ1-1): SAVISQKPSRDICQRGTSLTIQCQVDSQVTMMFWYRQQPGQSLTLIATANQGSEATYESGFVIDKFPISRPNLTFSTLTVSNMSPEDSSIYLCSVVGQGATEAFFGQGTRLTVV.

This clone was observed once. This rearrangement joins TRBV6-1 to TRBJ1-5, with a weak D call TRBD1 (5 bases). The V gene's germline CDR1 is MNHNS and CDR2 SASEGT. There are 15 residues in the CDR3. Trimming removed 1 base from V and 2 bases from J, with 9 bases in between. CDR3 DNA: TGTGCCAGCAGTGAAGAGGGGACCCGCAATCAGCCCCAGCATTTT. It specifies CASSEEGTRNQPQHF.

The chain carries TRBV7-2 and TRBJ2-7; 7 bases map to TRBD2. CDR3 length: 13 residues. CDR1 is SGHTA and CDR2 is FQGNSA in the germline V gene. J was trimmed by 3 bases and V by 4 bases; bases with no gene match: 3. The CDR3 DNA sequence: TGTGCCAGCAGCTGGGGCGGGGGCTACGAGCAGTACTTC. Its translation: CASSWGGGYEQYF.

In this sample, this clone turned up once. The rearrangement links TRBV28 to TRBJ2-1; 13 nucleotides line up with TRBD2. The germline V gene has CDR1 MDHEN and CDR2 SYDVKM. CDR3 length equals 15 residues. Germline trimming cut 3 bases from V and 6 bases from J; bases unmatched to any gene: 2. The CDR3 loop reads CASSLTSGGRNEQFF. The CDR3 DNA sequence: TGTGCCAGCAGTTTGACTAGCGGGGGGCGCAATGAGCAGTTCTTC.

V usage is TRBV7-8 and J usage is TRBJ1-2, with no clear D. Germline values: CDR1 SGHVS, CDR2 FQNEAQ. The CDR3 consists of 13 residues. Trimming removed 5 bases from V and 1 base from J, with 8 bases in between. Here the CDR3 reads CASSIGRNYGYTF. As DNA, the CDR3 is TGTGCCAGCAGCATAGGACGTAACTATGGCTACACCTTC.

This chain connects TRBV6-4 to TRBJ2-5, with 11 bases matching TRBD1. Trimming at V came to 7 bases and at J to 1 base, leaving 5 bases not matched to a gene. Looked up from germline, CDR1 is MRHNA and CDR2 is SNTAGT. This CDR3 comprises 15 residues. CDR3 residues: CASTPDRGRQETQYF. The DNA for the CDR3 is TGTGCCAGCACCCCGGACAGGGGGCGCCAAGAGACCCAGTACTTC.

This rearrangement joins TRBV10-3 to TRBJ2-7, with D unresolved. The V and J ends lost 6 bases and 4 bases respectively, with 7 bases between them. The germline V gene has CDR1 ENHRY and CDR2 SYGVKD. The CDR3 runs 11 residues. The CDR3 DNA follows: TGTGCCATCAGCACAAGATACGAGCAGTACTTC. Amino acids: CAISTRYEQYF.